Below, 27 T cell receptor beta chains from the same sample are listed, as sequenced in a study of CD8+ T cells in alopecia areata. Treatment denoted: oral pan-JAK inhibitor, 5-10 mg twice daily. The sequencing template was cDNA reverse transcribed from extracted RNA. Profiling relied on immunoSEQ multiplex PCR, and the TCRdb table lists in-frame clones only, not all of them. The top ten clones hold over 9.5% of a sample with around 200,000 clones, about three fifths of them seen once. The sequencing here drew on CD8+ T cells sorted from blood, taken at week 24, from a patient treated with tofacitinib. The receptors originated from a human donor with alopecia areata.

This clone was seen only once. The chain couples TRBV7-6 to TRBJ2-2; maybe TRBD2 (5 bases). In germline, CDR1 is SGHVS, CDR2 FNYEAQ. The ends were cut back, 5 bases at V and 0 bases at J, with 13 bases in the middle. The CDR3 covers 16 residues. As DNA, the CDR3 is TGTGCCAGCAGCGTACGGGATTTCGCGAACACCGGGGAGCTGTTTTTT. Its translation is CASSVRDFANTGELFF.

This clone appeared a single time. This chain joins TRBV12-5 and TRBJ2-1; the match to TRBD1 covers 7 bases. The CDR3 contains 17 residues. CDR1 LGHNT and CDR2 FRNRAP come from the germline V gene. With 7 bases clipped from V and 4 bases from J, the junction kept 16 bases outside the gene matches. This CDR3 is CASVPPNRGEGYNEQFF. The CDR3 bases are TGTGCTAGTGTTCCTCCCAACAGGGGTGAGGGATACAATGAGCAGTTCTTC.

V is TRBV7-2 and J is TRBJ1-2; no firm D call. CDR3 length equals 13 residues. V was shortened by 3 bases and J by 2 bases, with 7 bases between the two germline ends. CDR1 and CDR2 (germline): SGHTA, FQGNSA. CDR3 sequence (DNA): TGTGCCAGCAGCTTTGGAGGGAACTATGGCTACACCTTC. Translated, it gives CASSFGGNYGYTF.

The chain uses TRBV7-8 and TRBJ1-2; TRBD1 matches at 7 bases. V lost 6 bases, J lost 5 bases, and 3 bases stayed unmatched. The CDR3 has 12 residues. Looked up from germline, CDR1 is SGHVS and CDR2 is FQNEAQ. The CDR3 loop reads CASSDRVYGYTF. As DNA, the CDR3 is TGTGCCAGCAGTGACAGGGTTTATGGCTACACCTTC.

This clone turned up a few times. This sequence joins TRBV29-1 and TRBJ1-1; tentatively, D is TRBD1 (6 bases). V was shortened by 2 bases and J by 10 bases, with 17 bases between the two germline ends. CDR1 is SQVTM and CDR2 is ANQGSEA in the germline V gene. This CDR3 is 13 amino acids long. This CDR3 is CSVERDRPGGAFF. As DNA, the CDR3 is TGCAGCGTTGAACGCGACAGGCCCGGGGGAGCTTTCTTT.

This clone occurred once. The chain is built from TRBV7-9 and TRBJ2-7; D ambiguous. Trimming pared 5 bases from V and 3 bases from J, leaving 5 bases between. This CDR3 spans 11 amino acids. Per the germline V gene, CDR1 is SEHNR and CDR2 is FQNEAQ (reference sequence). The CDR3 spells CASSDLYEQYF. The CDR3 DNA reads TGTGCCAGCAGCGATCTCTACGAGCAGTACTTC.

In DNA form, the CDR3 reads TGTGCCACCAGCAGAGCCCCCGGGGACACTGAAGCTTTCTTT. Residues: CATSRAPGDTEAFF. V gene TRBV15 combines with J gene TRBJ1-1, with unresolved D. The length of the CDR3 is 14 residues. Germline V gives CDR1 LNHNV, CDR2 YYDKDF (reference sequence). V gave up 1 base and J gave up 3 bases, with 9 bases separating them.

This clone showed up just a few times. V usage is TRBV7-4 and J usage is TRBJ2-6; possible D gene TRBD2, 5 bases. Trimming removed 3 bases from V and 0 bases from J, with 6 bases in between. Germline V gives CDR1 SGHVT, CDR2 SQSDAQ. There are 15 residues in the CDR3. CDR3 protein: CASSLGSSGANVLTF. The CDR3 nucleotides read TGTGCCAGCAGCTTGGGGAGCTCTGGGGCCAACGTCCTGACTTTC.

V is TRBV4-1 and J is TRBJ1-2; perhaps TRBD1 as D (6 bases). In germline, CDR1 is MGHRA, CDR2 YSYEKL. This CDR3 contains 15 residues. V dropped 5 bases and J dropped 4 bases, with 17 bases sitting between them. CDR3 protein: CASSYLPPGAYGYTF. CDR3 nucleotides: TGCGCCAGCAGCTATCTGCCCCCGGGGGCCTATGGCTACACCTTC.

The chain joins TRBV10-3 to TRBJ1-2; possible D gene TRBD1, 5 bases. Trimming took 3 bases from V and 6 from J, leaving 17 bases between them. This CDR3 contains 15 residues. From germline, CDR1 is ENHRY and CDR2 SYGVKD. CDR3 loop: CAISERQGVSDGYTF. Here the CDR3 DNA reads TGTGCCATCAGTGAAAGACAAGGGGTCTCGGATGGCTACACCTTC.

In its sample, this clone was seen many times. V is TRBV11-3 and J is TRBJ1-5; D call uncertain. The CDR3 runs to 16 residues. Germline values: CDR1 SGHNT, CDR2 YENEEA. The germline V and J ends were trimmed by 5 bases and 3 bases, with 17 bases remaining between them. The CDR3, as DNA: TGTGCCAGCAGCCGGATTCGGGATTTAGCCAATCAGCCCCAGCATTTT. It is translated as CASSRIRDLANQPQHF.

The chain couples TRBV7-9 to TRBJ2-1, with D possibly being TRBD1 or TRBD2 (6 bases each). From germline, CDR1 is SEHNR and CDR2 FQNEAQ (reference sequence). V gave up 1 base and J gave up 7 bases, with 17 bases separating them. The CDR3 extends over 16 amino acids. CDR3 nucleotide sequence: TGTGCCAGCAGCTTAGAGGGGGGACCCTCTGGGAATGAGCAGTTCTTC. It yields the protein CASSLEGGPSGNEQFF.

The chain uses TRBV29-1 and TRBJ2-7; maybe TRBD1 (5 bases). V was cut by 5 bases and J by 4 bases, with 15 bases left in between. CDR3 length equals 13 residues. CDR1 SQVTM and CDR2 ANQGSEA come from the germline V gene. The CDR3 spells CSVLSGARYEQYF. The CDR3 DNA reads as TGCAGCGTTCTATCTGGGGCGAGGTACGAGCAGTACTTC.

This rearrangement joins TRBV19 to TRBJ1-1; no firm D call. V was pared by 6 bases and J by 8 bases, with 10 bases between. The CDR3 consists of 11 residues. Germline CDR1 LNHDA, CDR2 SQIVND (reference sequence). The CDR3 is CASRSPPEAFF. The CDR3 nucleotides read TGTGCCAGTAGAAGTCCCCCCGAAGCTTTCTTT.

This chain joins TRBV14 and TRBJ2-7, with 7 nucleotides matching TRBD2. Losses at the gene ends were 6 bases for V and 0 bases for J; bases not matched to a gene: 2. Germline V CDR1 and CDR2: SGHDN, FVKESK. This CDR3 comprises 13 residues. CDR3 sequence (DNA): TGTGCCAGCAGGGGGGGGAGCTCCTACGAGCAGTACTTC. It translates to CASRGGSSYEQYF. The variable domain in full, with the rest retrieved from reference TRBV14 and TRBJ2-7, is EAGVTQFPSHSVIEKGQTVTLRCDPISGHDNLYWYRRVMGKEIKFLLHFVKESKQDESGMPNNRFLAERTGGTYSTLKVQPAELEDSGVYFCASRGGSSYEQYFGPGTRLTVT.

This clone was detected a few times. The V call is TRBV30, the J call TRBJ1-5, with unresolved D. This CDR3 region has 13 residues. Trimming took 0 bases from V and 0 from J, leaving 3 bases between them. Germline CDR1 reads GTSNPN; CDR2 reads SVGIG (reference sequence). This chain's CDR3 is CAWSVNSNQPQHF. As DNA, the CDR3 is TGTGCCTGGAGTGTAAATAGCAATCAGCCCCAGCATTTT. The whole variable domain, filled in from reference TRBV30 and TRBJ1-5, reads SQTIHQWPATLVQPVGSPLSLECTVEGTSNPNLYWYRQAAGRGLQLLFYSVGIGQISSEVPQNLSASRPQDRQFILSSKKLLLSDSGFYLCAWSVNSNQPQHFGDGTRLSIL.

This sequence joins TRBV27 and TRBJ2-2; D unclear. The CDR3 has 12 residues. CDR1 MNHEY and CDR2 SMNVEV come from the germline V gene (reference sequence). V was pared by 5 bases and J by 2 bases, with 3 bases between. The CDR3 sequence is CASSPNTGELFF. The CDR3 region has the DNA TGTGCCAGCAGTCCCAACACCGGGGAGCTGTTTTTT.

In its sample, this clone was seen once. The rearrangement uses TRBV5-1 and TRBJ2-3, with 12 nucleotides matching TRBD2. The CDR3 loop spans 18 amino acids. V lost 0 bases, J lost 3 bases, and 8 bases stayed unmatched. CDR1 and CDR2 (germline): SGHRS, YFSETQ. In nucleotides, the CDR3 is TGCGCCAGCAGCTTGGGGCTAGCGGGGGGGCGAAGAACAGATACGCAGTATTTT. This encodes CASSLGLAGGRRTDTQYF.

The chain recombines TRBV7-9 with TRBJ2-7, with unresolved D. The CDR3 extends over 14 amino acids. The V gene lost 0 bases and the J gene lost 3 bases, with 9 bases spanning the gap. Germline V lookup: CDR1 SEHNR, CDR2 FQNEAQ (reference sequence). The CDR3 reads CASSLATDFYEQYF. DNA of the CDR3: TGTGCCAGCAGCTTAGCCACAGACTTCTACGAGCAGTACTTC.

This clone was observed a few times. The CDR3 protein is CASSSTSGGAEAKNIQYF. CDR3 coding DNA: TGTGCCAGCAGTTCGACTAGCGGGGGGGCCGAAGCCAAAAACATTCAGTACTTC. The J gene is TRBJ2-4, the V gene TRBV27; 14 bases match TRBD2. Germline-derived CDR1 and CDR2 are MNHEY and SMNVEV (reference sequence). This CDR3 is built from 18 residues. Germline trimming cut 4 bases from V and 0 bases from J; bases unmatched to any gene: 5.

The chain employs TRBV7-9 and TRBJ2-1, with D perhaps matching TRBD1 or TRBD2 (5 bases each). This CDR3 spans 10 amino acids. Looked up from germline, CDR1 is SEHNR and CDR2 is FQNEAQ (reference sequence). Between the trimmed V and J ends, which lost 10 bases and 6 bases, there was a span of 7 bases. The CDR3 bases are TGTGCCAATGGGGGCAATGAGCAGTTCTTC. Residues: CANGGNEQFF.

The chain joins TRBV6-1 to TRBJ2-1, with TRBD1 matching 8 bases. Germline V CDR1 and CDR2: MNHNS, SASEGT. This CDR3 is built from 15 residues. The junction had 5 bases not matched to a gene; V was cut back by 2 bases and J by 5 bases. CDR3 in DNA: TGTGCCAGCAGTGAAAAGGCAGGGGGCCACAATGAGCAGTTCTTC. Protein: CASSEKAGGHNEQFF.

The J gene is TRBJ1-2, the V gene TRBV7-9; TRBD1 agrees at 12 bases. Germline trimming cut 8 bases from V and 3 bases from J; bases unmatched to any gene: 10. Germline CDR1 reads SEHNR; CDR2 reads FQNEAQ (reference sequence). The CDR3 runs to 16 residues. The DNA of the CDR3 is TGTGCCAGCGGAACCGGGACAGGGGGCCGCTACTATGGCTACACCTTC. The encoded protein is CASGTGTGGRYYGYTF. Full variable domain (remainder filled in from reference TRBV7-9 and TRBJ1-2): DTGVSQNPRHKITKRGQNVTFRCDPISEHNRLYWYRQTLGQGPEFLTYFQNEAQLEKSRLLSDRFSAERPKGSFSTLEIQRTEQGDSAMYLCASGTGTGGRYYGYTFGSGTRLTVV.

The V call is TRBV11-2, the J call TRBJ1-1; TRBD1 aligns across 8 bases. This CDR3 is 17 amino acids long. The V gene's germline CDR1 is SGHAT and CDR2 FQNNGV. Losses at the gene ends were 2 bases for V and 0 bases for J; bases not matched to a gene: 8. DNA for the CDR3: TGTGCCAGCAGCTTATTTAGGACAGGGCACATGAACACTGAAGCTTTCTTT. Its protein product is CASSLFRTGHMNTEAFF. Complete variable domain (other parts from reference TRBV11-2 and TRBJ1-1): EAGVAQSPRYKIIEKRQSVAFWCNPISGHATLYWYQQILGQGPKLLIQFQNNGVVDDSQLPKDRFSAERLKGVDSTLKIQPAKLEDSAVYLCASSLFRTGHMNTEAFFGQGTRLTVV.

The chain recombines TRBV19 with TRBJ1-2; 12 positions match TRBD1. This CDR3 spans 16 amino acids. J gave up 3 bases and V 3 bases, and 5 bases lay outside the gene matches. Germline CDR1 is LNHDA and CDR2 is SQIVND (reference sequence). The CDR3 nucleotides read TGTGCCAGTAGTATGTCGGGGACAGGGGGCGACTATGGCTACACCTTC. This gives the protein CASSMSGTGGDYGYTF.

This chain's CDR3 is CASTMTGGAYNEQFF. The DNA for the CDR3 is TGTGCCAGCACCATGACAGGGGGCGCCTACAATGAGCAGTTCTTC. The chain employs TRBV9 and TRBJ2-1; 10 bases fit TRBD1. The CDR3 is made up of 15 amino acids. Unmatched junction bases numbered 5, after V lost 6 bases and J lost 2 bases. Per germline, CDR1 SGDLS and CDR2 YYNGEE.

The chain has TRBV27 and TRBJ2-7, with 11 bases aligning to TRBD1. Trimming at V came to 6 bases and at J to 4 bases, leaving 5 bases not matched to a gene. The CDR3 length is 14 residues. Germline V gene lookup returns CDR1 MNHEY and CDR2 SMNVEV (reference sequence). This CDR3 is CASRGQGEGYEQYF. For the CDR3, the DNA is TGTGCCAGCAGGGGACAGGGGGAAGGGTACGAGCAGTACTTC.